Given below is one T cell receptor (beta chain) in context. This clone has a handful of counts. It has no known antigen specificity. No base qualities exist here, and no much larger clone lies one base off it. No immune events such as infections were documented for the healthy donors during the collection period. To calibrate time-dependent variance in a beta-binomial model of T-cell clone differential abundance, blood repertoires from healthy donors were used as a training cohort. The training cohort was composed of roughly ten healthy donors, 3 female and 7 male. An age range of about 29 to 65 years, with an average of approximately 43 years, was recorded for the donors. Whole blood, obtained from a commercial supplier, was collected from each healthy donor at three time points spaced roughly 2 weeks apart. For immunosequencing, genomic DNA was extracted from unsorted whole blood. This specimen comes from a study of identifying expanded T cells in peripheral blood (dated by TCRdb to about 2019). Describing the broader study: Technical replicates were generated by sequencing separate aliquots of the same genomic DNA pool, with four replicates compared pairwise. What the work shows at the level of the full study, not this receptor alone: For all healthy donors, the variance in clone template counts between approximately 2-week samples rose significantly as total template count increased. Between technical replicates the binomial model flagged roughly 1.1 differentially abundant clones, whereas over about 2 weeks the binomial model flagged about 15 and over approximately four weeks around 20. The authors expected that biological variance in healthy repertoires might rise further over much longer intervals, such as months to years. Both the number of clones called differentially abundant and the false-positive rate were significantly reduced by the beta-binomial model across all healthy-donor time intervals.

CDR1 and CDR2, per the germline V gene, are MRHNA and SNTAGT. CDR3 length: 15 amino acids, cysteine to phenylalanine. The retained sequence is limited to the CDR3, 45 bases, with the frame set at the first base. V is shortened by 3 bases, J by 3 bases, and the region joining them spans 12 bases. The immunoSEQ Assay, which relies on bias-controlled multiplex PCR amplification of genomic DNA, was used to profile TCRbeta CDR3 regions. From the authors' description of their analysis: To quantify the absolute abundance of each unique TCRbeta CDR3 region, the sequences were collapsed and filtered. Differential abundance was tested with a binomial (Fisher-equivalent) model and with a beta-binomial model adding time-dependent variance fitted from healthy donors. Any clone with fewer than 5 combined templates was excluded, and a clone was called differentially abundant if its Benjamini-Hochberg FDR was below 0.01. Beta-binomial variance was modeled as a function of total template count across the two samples using the form v = (b*log(k)+a)^2. Drawn from immuneACCESS, this table holds only the in-frame rearrangements with V and J called that TCRdb kept. Clones are partly lost; checked studies trace under half to an unresolved V gene and leave the rest unexplained. D and trimming come from the DNA, and the V and J calls and clone size come from that table. This sample holds 85,000 to 100,000 clones; about 87% were observed only once. 3% to 4% of the sample comes from the top ten.

The chain is assembled from TRBV6-4 and TRBJ1-5, and possibly TRBD1, on 5 matching bases. The TCR sequence derives from a person aged 18 to 69 in good health. Material: blood. The DNA is TGTGCCAGCAGTGAGGTGGCAGGGAACAATCAGCCCCAGCATTTT. It specifies CASSEVAGNNQPQHF.